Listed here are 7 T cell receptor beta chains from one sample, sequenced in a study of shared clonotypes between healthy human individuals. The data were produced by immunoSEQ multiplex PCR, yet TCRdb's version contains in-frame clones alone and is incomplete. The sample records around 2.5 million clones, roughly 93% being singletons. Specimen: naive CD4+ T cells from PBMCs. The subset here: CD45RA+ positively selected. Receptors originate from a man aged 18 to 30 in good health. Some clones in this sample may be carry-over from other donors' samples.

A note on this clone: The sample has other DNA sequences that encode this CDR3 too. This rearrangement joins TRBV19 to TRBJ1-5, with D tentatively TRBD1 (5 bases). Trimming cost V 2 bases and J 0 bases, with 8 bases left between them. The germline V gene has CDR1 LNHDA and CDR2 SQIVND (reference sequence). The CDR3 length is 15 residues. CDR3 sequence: CASSITGASNQPQHF. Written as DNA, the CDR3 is TGTGCCAGTAGTATAACCGGGGCTAGCAATCAGCCCCAGCATTTT.

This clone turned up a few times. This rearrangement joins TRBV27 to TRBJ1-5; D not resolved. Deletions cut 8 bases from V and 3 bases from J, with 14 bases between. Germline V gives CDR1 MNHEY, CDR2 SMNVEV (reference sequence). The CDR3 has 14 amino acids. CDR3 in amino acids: CASSKGGVNQPQHF. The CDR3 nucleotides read TGTGCCAGCTCAAAGGGCGGGGTCAATCAGCCCCAGCATTTT.

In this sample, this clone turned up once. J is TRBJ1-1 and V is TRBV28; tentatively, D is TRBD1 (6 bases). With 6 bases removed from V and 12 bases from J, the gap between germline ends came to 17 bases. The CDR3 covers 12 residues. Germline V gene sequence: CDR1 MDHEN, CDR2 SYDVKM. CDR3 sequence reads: CASRPSGGGPFF. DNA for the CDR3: TGTGCCAGCAGGCCCTCCGGGGGGGGCCCTTTCTTT.

CDR3 nucleotide sequence: TGCGCCAGCAGCTTGGATGGCAGGATATCTGAAGCTTTCTTT. Protein sequence: CASSLDGRISEAFF. This chain uses TRBV5-1 with TRBJ1-1; D unresolved. V lost 0 bases and J lost 6, with 12 bases in between. Germline V gene data show CDR1 as SGHRS and CDR2 as YFSETQ. This CDR3 is 14 amino acids long.

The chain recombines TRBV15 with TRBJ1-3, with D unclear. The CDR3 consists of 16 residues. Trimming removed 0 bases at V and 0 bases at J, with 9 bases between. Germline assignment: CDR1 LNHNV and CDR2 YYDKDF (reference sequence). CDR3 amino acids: CATSRDRVVSGNTIYF. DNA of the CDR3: TGTGCCACCAGCAGAGACAGAGTAGTCTCTGGAAACACCATATATTTT.

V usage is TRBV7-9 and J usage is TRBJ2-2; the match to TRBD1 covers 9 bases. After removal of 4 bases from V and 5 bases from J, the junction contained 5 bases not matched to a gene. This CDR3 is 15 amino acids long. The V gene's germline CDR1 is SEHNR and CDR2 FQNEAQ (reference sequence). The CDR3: CASSYTGGATGELFF. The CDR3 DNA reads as TGTGCCAGCAGCTACACAGGGGGCGCAACCGGGGAGCTGTTTTTT.

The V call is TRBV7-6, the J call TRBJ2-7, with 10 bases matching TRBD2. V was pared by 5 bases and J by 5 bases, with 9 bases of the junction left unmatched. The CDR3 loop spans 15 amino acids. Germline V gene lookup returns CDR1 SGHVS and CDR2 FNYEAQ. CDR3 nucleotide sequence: TGTGCCAGCAGCCCCGGGACTAGCGCCACCCACGAGCAGTACTTC. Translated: CASSPGTSATHEQYF.